Reported below is one T cell receptor (beta chain). Many counts were recorded for this clonotype. There is no known antigen for this receptor. No base-level quality is on record; no much larger clone is a single base apart. This sample was included in a study of tumor and adjacent non-tumor tissue in lung cancer listed by TCRdb under 2018. Some background on the complete study: The cohort included under 15 adenocarcinoma, 2 squamous cell carcinoma and 1 small cell lung cancer patients. The study compared bulk TCRbeta repertoires from lung tumor tissue and matched distant non-tumor lung tissue of over 13 lung cancer patients. Ages among the roughly 15 patients ranged from about 30 to 85 years, there were around ten men and 5 women, and disease was at TNM stage I to III. Sequencing generated a total of 130,000,000 or so productive TCRbeta reads, averaging around 4.2 million reads per sample. For each patient, one tumor sample and one normal lung sample were taken, giving around 30 paired specimens that underwent TCRbeta CDR3 sequencing. Here is what the overall study found, with its caveats: Neither the sequencing platform nor unique molecular identifiers are mentioned in the methods. Only around 15 patients were included in the cohort, and the need for larger samples and more detailed clinical data was noted by the authors. Tumor tissue showed significantly greater TCR diversity (inverse Simpson) than normal lung tissue (about 400 vs 180, P = 0.0075, Mann-Whitney U test). Because peripheral blood was not sequenced, the blood TCRbeta repertoires of the lung cancer patients in the study went unexamined. Significantly higher TCR diversity was found in younger patients, and higher tumor TCR diversity was associated with shorter overall and disease-free survival. The top 100 clones made up a significantly larger cumulative share of the repertoire in normal lung than in tumor tissue.

Library construction relied on multiplex PCR. Sequencing instrument: Illumina HiSeq 2500. Following protocols modified from ARM-PCR, the researchers constructed TCRbeta libraries through three rounds of nested PCR with primers (Table S4). Before sequencing, PCR products of 200-500 bp were cut from the gel and purified using the QIAquick gel extraction kit. The published analysis was carried out like this. Reads were cleaned using Trimmomatic, were merged into complete CDR3 sequences using FLASH, and were assigned to V(D)J germline segments using MiTCR. Clonal diversity was calculated as the inverse Simpson's index using VDJtools. Productive reads were defined as in-frame sequences without a premature stop codon. TCRdb applied fastp at Q25 and MiXCR to the public reads, then kept only in-frame beta chains. Every entry covers one CDR3 protein and lists the most common genes and DNA from its rows. The V and J calls follow TCRdb's processing rather than the paper's. The sample table holds 98,000 or so distinct CDR3 sequences, of which 80% were seen once. The ten largest clones capture about 30% of the sample.

RNA was extracted from bulk unsorted tissue and checked for quality with a NanoDrop ND-1000 and an Agilent 2100. Normal lung samples were distant non-tumor tissue taken more than 3 cm from the tumor edge. Donors were newly diagnosed lung cancer patients admitted for thoracic surgery in China between August and November 2014, without prior chemotherapy. Patients who had received previous radiotherapy or chemotherapy, or who had another concurrent cancer, were excluded from the study. Surgical tissue pieces of about 1-2.1 cm3 were preserved in RNAlater solution and were kept at -80 degrees C until use. The CDR3 starts with the cysteine, ends with the phenylalanine, and has 16 residues. Kept here is only the CDR3 DNA, which spans 48 bases and is read in frame from base 1. As encoded in the germline V gene (reference sequence), CDR1 is DFQATT while CDR2 is SNEGSKA. Trimming takes 3 bases off V and 0 bases off J; junction bases not matched to a gene: 9.

The clonotype comes from a man between 60 and 75 years old with small cell lung cancer. Sequenced material: distant non-tumor lung tissue. The chain is assembled from TRBV20-1 and TRBJ2-3; 7 bases in the junction line up with TRBD2. The sequence in DNA is TGCAGTGCTAGGTCCCCCCTTAGCGGGAGCACAGATACGCAGTATTTT. It codes for CSARSPLSGSTDTQYF.